The present TCR beta chain was sequenced within a study of breast tumors, draining lymph nodes, adjacent tissues (dated by TCRdb to 2015 to 2016). About the full investigation: In breast cancer patients, the study compared the TCR beta repertoires of tumor, adjacent nontumor tissue and axillary lymph nodes. In human breast cancer, the study set out to assess how tumor, surrounding tissue and draining lymph node repertoires relate to one another and whether T cells might be exchanged between them.

A word on this clonotype: Its antigen has not been determined. No base quality information exists; no much larger clone differs at one position.

The instrument given in TCRdb is Illumina HiSeq 2000. Multiplex PCR amplification was used to generate the TCR beta chain libraries. High-throughput sequencing was used to analyze the amplified TCR beta chain products. TCRdb cleaned the public reads at Q25 with fastp, built clones with MiXCR and kept in-frame beta chains. When rows share a CDR3 protein, they turn into one entry using the most common DNA and genes. The sample profile shows about 63,000 distinct CDR3 sequences; 57% of them were found once. The biggest ten clones account for roughly 20% of the sample. The investigation overall reported the following: Tumor T-cell repertoires showed less diversity than lymph node repertoires and more diversity than nontumor tissue repertoires, and tumor T-cell repertoires showed preferential V and J gene usage. The conclusion that tumor T cells originate in lymph nodes was presented as consistent with a hypothesis rather than as directly demonstrated. A scenario in which most tumor T cells derive from the lymph node and then expand within tumor tissue was judged to be consistent with the data. Tumor and nontumor tissue repertoires were found to be significantly more similar in luminal-like than in basal-like breast cancer.

This receptor was identified in a female donor with breast cancer. Some clones in this sample may be carry-over from other donors' samples. The sequenced material came from breast tumor tissue.

The DNA sequence is given as TGTGCCAGCAGTGAATTGGAGGGTTACTCTGGAAACACCATATATTTT. It specifies CASSELEGYSGNTIYF. The receptor chain draws on TRBV2 and TRBJ1-3; no D gene call is confident. V sheds 2 bases and J sheds 0 bases, leaving 11 bases between their ends. The germline V gene specifies SNHLY as CDR1 and FYNNEI as CDR2. The CDR3 sequence holds 16 residues, the cysteine and phenylalanine included. Only CDR3 DNA is held: 48 bases, read in frame from base 1.